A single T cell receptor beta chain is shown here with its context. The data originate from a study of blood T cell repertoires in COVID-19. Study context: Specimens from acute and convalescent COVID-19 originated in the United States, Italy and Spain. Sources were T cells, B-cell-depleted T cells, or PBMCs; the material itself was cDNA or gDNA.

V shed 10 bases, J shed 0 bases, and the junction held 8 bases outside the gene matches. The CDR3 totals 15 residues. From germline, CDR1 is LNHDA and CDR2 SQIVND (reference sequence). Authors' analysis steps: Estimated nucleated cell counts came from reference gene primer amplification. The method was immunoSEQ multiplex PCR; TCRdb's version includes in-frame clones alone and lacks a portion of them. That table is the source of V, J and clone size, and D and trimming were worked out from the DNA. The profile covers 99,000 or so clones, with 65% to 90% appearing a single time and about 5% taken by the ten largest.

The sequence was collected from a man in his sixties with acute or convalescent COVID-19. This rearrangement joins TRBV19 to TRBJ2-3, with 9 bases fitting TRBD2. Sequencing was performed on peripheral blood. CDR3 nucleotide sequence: TGTGCCACAAAATTAGCGGGAGCGAGCACAGATACGCAGTATTTT. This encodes CATKLAGASTDTQYF. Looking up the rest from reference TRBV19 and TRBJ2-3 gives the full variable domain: DGGITQSPKYLFRKEGQNVTLSCEQNLNHDAMYWYRQDPGQGLRLIYYSQIVNDFQKGDIAEGYSVSREKKESFPLTVTSAQKNPTAFYLCATKLAGASTDTQYFGPGTRLTVL.